This T cell receptor (beta chain) was sequenced for a study of shared clonotypes between healthy human individuals. The CDR3 loop spans 16 amino acids. Trimming removed 3 bases from V and 2 bases from J; junction bases left unmatched: 7. Germline V CDR1 and CDR2: ENHRY, SYGVKD. The assay was carried out at the deep level. Sorted-subset replicate PCR reactions were performed with roughly 200 ng DNA, corresponding to tens of thousands of T cell genomes. Only in-frame clones appear in the TCRdb table, and some are missing; sequencing was by immunoSEQ multiplex PCR. Of approximately 640,000 clones listed, 72% are singletons.

The sequence derives from a woman aged 25-40 years in good health. The rearrangement links TRBV10-3 to TRBJ1-1; the match to TRBD1 covers 9 bases. Sequenced sample: memory CD4+ T cells sorted from blood. Documented subset: CD45RA-negative fraction. The CDR3 nucleotides read TGTGCCATCAGTGATACGACAGGGGGACTTAACACTGAAGCTTTCTTT. Protein product: CAISDTTGGLNTEAFF.